This T cell receptor (beta chain) derives from a study of blood T cell repertoires in COVID-19. Whole-study context: PBMCs, B-cell-depleted T cells, or T cells provided the cDNA or gDNA that made up the material.

Profiled with immunoSEQ multiplex PCR; TCRdb holds only in-frame clones, not every one. Counted here are about 220,000 clones, around four fifths occurring once; the ten biggest clones make up 4.5% to 5%. The CDR3 length is 13 residues. V was cut by 5 bases and J by 3 bases, with 13 bases left in between. Germline lookup yields CDR1 GTSNPN and CDR2 SVGIG (reference sequence). Clinical history as reported by participants underpinned cohort assignment. In the 2 weeks before study entry, exposed participants met a COVID-19 case, which was PCR-confirmed or clinician-diagnosed. Material: PBMCs or T cells enriched from blood (not recorded which). This sequence originates from a woman in her fifties or sixties who had been exposed to COVID-19. The chain has TRBV30 and TRBJ1-1; possibly TRBD1 for D (5 bases). The CDR3 reads CAWGGEGDTEAFF. As DNA, the CDR3 is TGTGCCTGGGGTGGGGAAGGGGACACTGAAGCTTTCTTT.